These 24 T cell receptor beta chains came from one sample sequenced in a study of cytomegalovirus exposure and HLA in healthy donors. 60 Vbeta and 13 Jbeta primers were used in PCR. TCRdb keeps only in-frame clones here, not all; method: immunoSEQ multiplex PCR. The repertoire holds 130,000 to 150,000 clones, 75% to 80% seen once, with 2% to 3% in the top ten. Source material: PBMCs. The receptor set was obtained from a woman younger than 30 in good health and CMV-seropositive.

The chain combines TRBV5-6 with TRBJ1-5, with D possibly TRBD1 on 5 matching bases. The V end lost 4 bases, the J end lost 5 bases, and 13 bases lay between the germline ends. Germline assignment: CDR1 SGHDT and CDR2 YYEEEE. This CDR3 has 14 amino acids. CDR3 DNA sequence: TGTGCCAGCAGCGGACCGGGACTCCATCAGCCCCAGCATTTT. Its translation is CASSGPGLHQPQHF.

This chain connects TRBV10-3 to TRBJ2-7; 7 bases agree with TRBD2. Unmatched junction bases numbered 4, after V lost 2 bases and J lost 3 bases. The germline V gene encodes CDR1 ENHRY and CDR2 SYGVKD. CDR3 length: 14 amino acids. CDR3 in amino acids: CAISEPGGGYEQYF. CDR3 coding DNA: TGTGCCATCAGTGAGCCCGGCGGGGGCTACGAGCAGTACTTC.

The rearrangement uses TRBV4-2 and TRBJ1-2; a weak D match, TRBD1 (6 bases). The V and J ends lost 7 bases and 3 bases respectively, with 18 bases between them. Germline V gene data show CDR1 as LGHNA and CDR2 as YNFKEQ. This CDR3 comprises 15 residues. CDR3 DNA: TGTGCCAGCAACCCGGCGGAGGGGGGGGACTATGGCTACACCTTC. As protein: CASNPAEGGDYGYTF.

The count of this clone is one. This chain uses TRBV19 with TRBJ2-7; 7 bases match TRBD1. This CDR3 comprises 15 residues. CDR1 is LNHDA and CDR2 is SQIVND in the germline V gene (reference sequence). Germline trimming cut 5 bases from V and 1 base from J; bases unmatched to any gene: 8. CDR3 DNA: TGTGCCAGTAGTCACCTCGACAGGGATTCCTACGAGCAGTACTTC. It specifies CASSHLDRDSYEQYF.

A single count supports this clone. The V gene is TRBV18, the J gene TRBJ1-1; 8 bases line up with TRBD1. V dropped 6 bases and J dropped 1; count of bases not matched to a gene: 4. The CDR3 is 14 residues long. Germline V gives CDR1 KGHSH, CDR2 LQKENI. The DNA for the CDR3 is TGTGCCAGCTCGATACAGGGGGGGAACACTGAAGCTTTCTTT. Its translation is CASSIQGGNTEAFF.

This clone has just a few counts. This sequence joins TRBV6-4 and TRBJ2-3; TRBD2 matches at 8 bases. The CDR3 is 14 residues long. J lost 3 bases, V lost 3 bases, and 2 bases had no gene match. CDR1 is MRHNA, CDR2 SNTAGT, per germline. Here the CDR3 reads CASSEAGATDTQYF. CDR3 nucleotides: TGTGCCAGCAGTGAAGCGGGGGCTACAGATACGCAGTATTTT.

V is TRBV6-1 and J is TRBJ2-1; 14 positions match TRBD2. The germline V gene encodes CDR1 MNHNS and CDR2 SASEGT. V lost 4 bases and J lost 4; bases outside the gene matches: 3. The CDR3 loop spans 16 amino acids. The CDR3 nucleotides are TGTGCCAGCAGTGGCGGACTAGCGGGGGGATACAATGAGCAGTTCTTC. This sequence encodes CASSGGLAGGYNEQFF.

This clone appeared a few times. This CDR3 reads CASDDRDSENGYTF. The DNA for the CDR3 is TGTGCCAGCGATGACAGGGATAGTGAAAATGGCTACACCTTC. V and J are TRBV19 and TRBJ1-2; 7 bases match TRBD1. The CDR3 extends over 14 amino acids. The V gene's germline CDR1 is LNHDA and CDR2 SQIVND (reference sequence). The ends lost 9 bases at V and 6 bases at J; junction bases unmatched: 13.

The rearrangement links TRBV2 to TRBJ2-2; 11 nucleotides align to TRBD2. Germline V gene data show CDR1 as SNHLY and CDR2 as FYNNEI. The J segment lost 7 bases and the V segment lost 9 bases, leaving 4 bases of the junction unmatched. This CDR3 is built from 13 residues. CDR3 nucleotides: TGTGCCAGTCTAGCGGGGGGAGTCGGGGAGCTGTTTTTT. It translates to CASLAGGVGELFF.

The chain links TRBV2 to TRBJ2-1, with a possible D match to TRBD1 (5 bases). The CDR3 loop spans 13 amino acids. Germline lookup yields CDR1 SNHLY and CDR2 FYNNEI. The V end was cut by 4 bases, the J end by 9 bases, with 13 bases between. DNA of the CDR3: TGTGCCAGCAGTGCAGGAAGGGGTCTTGAGCAGTTCTTC. Amino acids: CASSAGRGLEQFF.

The chain uses TRBV7-9 and TRBJ1-4, with 8 nucleotides matching TRBD1. CDR3 size: 17 residues. V lost 4 bases and J lost 3; bases outside the gene matches: 10. CDR1 SEHNR and CDR2 FQNEAQ come from the germline V gene (reference sequence). The CDR3 region is CASSSSGGQGPNEKLFF. The CDR3 bases are TGTGCCAGCAGCTCCTCAGGGGGCCAGGGCCCTAATGAAAAACTGTTTTTT.

V usage is TRBV29-1 and J usage is TRBJ2-7, with 8 nucleotides matching TRBD1. Germline CDR1 reads SQVTM; CDR2 reads ANQGSEA. The CDR3 has 14 amino acids. V trimming: 6 bases; J trimming: 0 bases; junction bases outside the gene matches: 7. CDR3 nucleotide sequence: TGCAGCGTCAGACAGGGGCTGATCTCCTACGAGCAGTACTTC. It yields the protein CSVRQGLISYEQYF.

In DNA, the CDR3 is TGTGCCAGCAGCCCCACCGGGAACAACGAGCAGTACTTC. Translating gives CASSPTGNNEQYF. The J gene is TRBJ2-7, the V gene TRBV7-9, with a weak D call TRBD2 (5 bases). Germline loops: CDR1 SEHNR, CDR2 FQNEAQ (reference sequence). This CDR3 is 13 amino acids long. The V and J ends lost 5 bases and 5 bases respectively, with 13 bases between them.

This chain links TRBV19 with TRBJ2-7, with a possible D match to TRBD1 (5 bases). There are 12 residues in the CDR3. Germline V gene lookup returns CDR1 LNHDA and CDR2 SQIVND (reference sequence). Trimming left V 6 bases short and J 5 bases short, with 11 bases between. In DNA, the CDR3 is TGTGCCAGTAGCGTCCGCAGGGACGAGCAGTACTTC. Translating it yields CASSVRRDEQYF.

The chain carries TRBV6-5 and TRBJ2-7, with D possibly matching TRBD2 (5 bases). V lost 0 bases and J 4 bases, leaving 16 bases between the germline ends. Germline V gives CDR1 MNHEY, CDR2 SVGAGI. The CDR3 runs 16 residues. DNA for the CDR3: TGTGCCAGCAGTTACTCTTCCCCGCGGACTCCATACGAGCAGTACTTC. It yields the protein CASSYSSPRTPYEQYF.

This chain links TRBV7-9 with TRBJ2-1, with D perhaps matching TRBD2 (6 bases). Germline V gene sequence: CDR1 SEHNR, CDR2 FQNEAQ (reference sequence). The CDR3 has 12 amino acids. The V end lost 3 bases, the J end lost 8 bases, and 8 bases lay between the germline ends. The CDR3 nucleotides read TGTGCCAGCAGCTTGGAGGGAGATGAGCAGTTCTTC. Amino acid sequence: CASSLEGDEQFF.

The count of this clone is one. The V and J genes are TRBV14 and TRBJ1-1; a possible D gene is TRBD1 (5 bases). The V gene lost 3 bases and the J gene lost 3 bases, with 11 bases spanning the gap. Germline CDR1 is SGHDN and CDR2 is FVKESK. The CDR3 length is 14 residues. CDR3 loop: CASSQETAYTEAFF. CDR3 sequence (DNA): TGTGCCAGCAGCCAGGAGACAGCGTACACTGAAGCTTTCTTT.

The chain uses TRBV5-8 and TRBJ1-2, with D hard to call. Germline V gene data show CDR1 as SGHTS and CDR2 as YDEGEE. V was trimmed by 2 bases and J by 8 bases, leaving 13 bases between them. The CDR3 length is 13 residues. The CDR3 loop reads CASSFSGIGGYTF. CDR3 nucleotides: TGTGCCAGCAGCTTTTCGGGAATAGGGGGCTACACCTTC.

This clone was seen more than once but under ten times. The chain joins TRBV6-6 to TRBJ1-4; no definite D call. The CDR3 runs to 15 residues. The V gene's germline CDR1 is MNHNY and CDR2 SVGAGI (reference sequence). Trimming stripped 0 bases from V and 4 bases from J, with 9 bases between. CDR3 in DNA: TGTGCCAGCAGTTACTCTGCACAGCTTAATGAAAAACTGTTTTTT. This codes for CASSYSAQLNEKLFF.

V gene TRBV18 combines with J gene TRBJ2-7; the D is unclear. Germline V gives CDR1 KGHSH, CDR2 LQKENI. V shed 6 bases and J shed 1 base, with 7 bases lying between them. This CDR3 spans 12 amino acids. CDR3: CASSRYSYEQYF. In nucleotides, the CDR3 is TGTGCCAGCTCGCGTTATTCCTACGAGCAGTACTTC.

The rearrangement joins TRBV5-4 to TRBJ1-1; D is unclear. CDR3 length equals 14 residues. Germline CDR1 is SGHNT and CDR2 is YYREEE (reference sequence). V lost 4 bases, J lost 1 base, and 11 bases lay in between. CDR3 bases: TGTGCCAGCAGCCGAGAAGTCCCGAACACTGAAGCTTTCTTT. This translates into CASSREVPNTEAFF.

The rearrangement uses TRBV5-1 and TRBJ1-2; no definite D call. This CDR3 has 14 residues. The V gene's germline CDR1 is SGHRS and CDR2 YFSETQ. V was trimmed by 5 bases and J by 3 bases, leaving 14 bases between them. CDR3 in DNA: TGCGCCAGCAGATCCGGGTCCTCATACTATGGCTACACCTTC. It encodes CASRSGSSYYGYTF.

The V gene is TRBV6-5, the J gene TRBJ2-5; TRBD2 is a possible D gene (5 bases). Trimming stripped 6 bases from V and 2 bases from J, with 7 bases between. The CDR3 spans 12 residues. CDR1 and CDR2 (germline): MNHEY, SVGAGI. In DNA form, the CDR3 reads TGTGCCAGCAGGGACTTTCAAGAGACCCAGTACTTC. Protein product: CASRDFQETQYF.

V usage is TRBV13 and J usage is TRBJ2-1, with TRBD2 matching over 13 bases. The junction had 4 bases not matched to a gene; V was cut back by 5 bases and J by 6 bases. CDR1 PRHDT and CDR2 FYEKMQ come from the germline V gene (reference sequence). The CDR3 has 15 residues. The CDR3 bases are TGTGCCAGCAGCATAACTAGCGGGGGGGCCAATGAGCAGTTCTTC. Protein product: CASSITSGGANEQFF. The full variable domain, rest sourced from reference TRBV13 and TRBJ2-1, is AAGVIQSPRHLIKEKRETATLKCYPIPRHDTVYWYQQGPGQDPQFLISFYEKMQSDKGSIPDRFSAQQFSDYHSELNMSSLELGDSALYFCASSITSGGANEQFFGPGTRLTVL.